This T cell receptor (beta chain) was obtained from a study of Tregs in tolerant kidney transplant recipients. Whole-study context: Mixed chimerism was transient after nonmyeloablative marrow transplants from related graft donors. Regarding the study as a whole: Findings come from small patient numbers and require larger validation. Biological reproducibility was not directly addressed in this study.

Remarks on this clone: Its specificity is not known.

V trimming: 5 bases; J trimming: 8 bases; junction bases outside the gene matches: 9. The CDR3 runs to 15 residues. Germline CDR1 is SEHNR and CDR2 is FQNEAQ (reference sequence). TCRdb's copy holds only in-frame clones and misses some; the assay was immunoSEQ multiplex PCR. The sample includes just under 65,000 clones, 98% of them seen just once. This specimen consisted of Tregs from blood, obtained before the transplant. The chain couples TRBV7-9 to TRBJ1-3; 10 bases line up with TRBD1. The receptor was derived from a human donor who received a combined kidney and bone marrow transplant. CDR3 DNA: TGTGCCAGCAGCGCATCCGGGACAGGGGCATACACCATATATTTT. Protein product: CASSASGTGAYTIYF.